This TCR beta chain was obtained from a study of blood T cells in healthy people across ages. Regarding the study as a whole: Unknown CMV status may confound age-related changes in expanded clones.

Alongside a J-beta primer mix, a sample-barcoded 5' primer served in a second PCR lasting roughly 7 to 11 cycles. TCRdb re-analysed the 5' RACE reads in MiXCR, keeping a single row per CDR3 protein. This table holds 1.5 million or so distinct CDR3 sequences, roughly 43% found once. As for this clonotype: The antigen is undetermined.

The draw of peripheral blood yielded roughly 10 milliliters from each donor. Isolated PBMCs totaled at least 6.5 million in each sample. The CDR3 extends over 16 amino acids. J was trimmed by 5 bases and V by 5 bases; bases with no gene match: 7. CDR1 is MNHEY, CDR2 SMNVEV, per germline (reference sequence). The TCR comes from a woman aged 18-29 years in good health. The sequenced sample was blood. This chain connects TRBV27 to TRBJ2-2; 11 bases match TRBD1. The CDR3 reads CASSKIGTGGTGELFF. The CDR3 DNA reads as TGTGCCAGCAGTAAGATCGGGACAGGGGGGACCGGGGAGCTGTTTTTT.